This T cell receptor beta chain was identified in a study of T cell responses to AZD1222 COVID-19 vaccine (dated by TCRdb to the early 2020s). Background on the whole study: TCR sequencing was performed for 233 trial participants, of whom roughly 200 were given two doses of AZD1222 and some 26 were given two doses of MenACWY control vaccine. Trial participants were enrolled into age subgroups of 18-55, 56-69 and 70-plus years, which contained around 150, 29 and 61 TCR-sequenced participants, respectively.

What this sample's time point label stands for: about 28 days (+/-7) after the second vaccine dose. Reading the label with the study, this specimen's treatment or condition is: meningococcal conjugate vaccine given as trial control. Samples from vaccinated people were obtained from the UK trials COV001 and COV002, which included a single-blind randomized controlled phase 2/3 trial of AZD1222 (ChAdOx1 nCoV-19) in healthy adults. For TCRbeta chain sequencing, PBMC samples were collected from trial participants at day 0 and at day 28 after the second dose. The germline V gene supplies CDR1 SGHTA and CDR2 FQGNSA. At the junction V is shortened by 6 bases and J by 3 bases, with 25 bases in between. The CDR3 goes from the cysteine to the phenylalanine over 18 residues. Just CDR3 DNA is preserved here, 54 bases in frame from base 1. Overall results and qualifications from the work: Reportedly, close to half of the unique spike-specific TCRs recognized epitopes lying outside the regions that are mutated in the B.1.351 and B.1.1.7 variants. Only six or seven AZD1222 recipients were SARS-CoV-2 seropositive at baseline, limiting conclusions about previously exposed vaccinees. Because no day 14 peak-response samples were available, repertoires were characterized only after the peak T cell response. Most participants were white British and females outnumbered males, and the authors suggested that clonal diversity may have been underestimated. CD4 TCRs associated with the vaccine covered the entire spike protein, and the dominant responses were in regions 160-218 and 743-854. A significant rise in spike-specific TCR breadth and depth was observed after two AZD1222 doses relative to day 0 and relative to MenACWY recipients. The 56-69-year group was small, and its depth increase did not reach significance, likely because of low power.

On this clone itself: It has no known antigen specificity. No much larger clone exists at a distance of one base, and base qualities are not known.

The CDR3 regions of human TCRbeta chains were subjected to immunosequencing. Under the source paper's analysis protocol: Repertoire TCRs were checked for matches against a reference library of SARS-CoV-2-specific TCRs that had been generated using the MIRA antigen-specificity platform. Breadth meant the fraction of unique TCRs that were SARS-CoV-2-associated, whereas depth meant the fraction of total T cells that were SARS-CoV-2-associated. Using the MIRA data, each spike-specific TCR was mapped to the spike region that the TCR reacts to and placed in a CD4 or CD8 class. Log10-transformed breadth and depth values were compared by one-way ANOVA with Sidak's multiple comparisons tests. As stored in TCRdb, this immuneACCESS dataset retains in-frame rearrangements with V and J assigned. A fraction of the clones does not appear; measured against another copy, unresolved V genes explain less than half of the discrepancy, and the remainder lacks a known reason. Clone size and the V and J calls come from that table; the DNA yielded D and trimming. The sample has some 180,000 clones on record, just over 90% of them singletons. Jointly, the top ten make up 3.5% to 4% of the sample.

The starting material was peripheral blood, obtained 28 days after the second dose of the MenACWY control vaccine. The clonotype was recovered from an adult who received the MenACWY meningococcal vaccine as a control. The chain is assembled from TRBV7-2 and TRBJ2-3, and perhaps TRBD2 as D gene, on 6 matching bases. The CDR3 amino acid sequence is: CASSGGGPRLERTDTQYF. The nucleotides are TGTGCCAGCAGTGGAGGAGGGCCCAGGCTAGAAAGAACAGATACGCAGTATTTT.